The source of this TCR beta chain is a study of CD8 T cell repertoires and HIV-1 epitope variants. Study-level results: Roughly nine TCR beta clonotypes were antigen-specific, five or six apparently recognizing autologous or escape variants.

Profiling relied on immunoSEQ multiplex PCR, and the TCRdb table lists in-frame clones only, not all of them. The sample has under 100,000 clones, almost 75% seen once. Regarding this clone: Its antigen is undetermined.

Germline V gene data show CDR1 as SGHNT and CDR2 as YYREEE (reference sequence). Trimming pared 3 bases from V and 0 bases from J, leaving 10 bases between. The CDR3 length is 15 residues. This TCR came from a male donor with HIV. Sequenced sample: uncultured baseline CD8+ T cells from peripheral blood mononuclear cells (PBMCs). The chain uses TRBV5-4 and TRBJ2-1; no firm D call. Here the CDR3 reads CASSSRIGSYNEQFF. As DNA, the CDR3 is TGTGCCAGCAGCTCGAGAATAGGCTCCTACAATGAGCAGTTCTTC.